The clone carrying this T cell receptor beta chain was counted between two and nine times. Its antigen is not known. The trim removed 0 bases at V and 5 bases at J, leaving 9 bases unmatched. The germline V gene encodes CDR1 DFQATT and CDR2 SNEGSKA (reference sequence). The CDR3 length is 15 residues. This specimen belongs to a study of spatial heterogeneity in lung cancer. Study at large: Compared with alpha-chain sequences, beta-chain sequences were consistently detected in greater numbers.

Every TCR cDNA molecule bore a unique molecular identifier. TCRdb redid the calling of the 5' RACE reads with MiXCR, one entry per CDR3 protein. The sample yields about 25,000 distinct CDR3 sequences, 6.9% seen once. The study's findings and limits: The study found ubiquitous expanded tumor TCRs in blood more at resection than follow-up.

Regarding time point: sample taken at primary tumor resection. Tumor, nontumor lung or frozen PBMC supplied whole RNA, sequenced without sorting. Samples were donated by 72 untreated early-stage non-small cell lung cancer patients. This chain uses TRBV20-1 with TRBJ1-2; 7 bases agree with TRBD1. The sequence was obtained from a male donor with early-stage non-small cell lung cancer. The sequencing here drew on PBMCs, taken at surgery. CDR3 in amino acids: CSARDGRGESYGYTF. In DNA form, the CDR3 reads TGCAGTGCTAGAGATGGCAGGGGGGAATCTTATGGCTACACCTTC.